The 9 T cell receptor beta chains given below trace back to one sample, sequenced in a study of identical twins (dated by TCRdb to 2016 to 2017). The protocol used for the library was 5' RACE. The listed sequencing device is Illumina HiSeq 2000. The public reads were reprocessed in TCRdb via fastp at Q25 and MiXCR, keeping in-frame beta chains. Every distinct CDR3 protein forms one entry, paired with its most common genes and DNA. Here the sample has roughly 470,000 distinct CDR3 sequences; 13% to 15% occur a single time. Approximately 0.98% of the sample rests with the top ten. The same sample was also studied in work on yellow fever vaccine responses in identical twins.

The sequencing input was CD4+ T cells sorted from blood. These receptors originate from a woman aged 18 to 35 in good health.

This clonotype was detected a few times. The rearrangement uses TRBV16 and TRBJ2-7; the match to TRBD2 covers 13 bases. Germline CDR1 reads KGHSY; CDR2 reads FQNENV. The CDR3 has 16 residues. V lost 2 bases to trimming and J lost 6 bases; unmatched junction nucleotides: 7. The CDR3 loop reads CASSQRNGLAGVEQYF. As DNA, the CDR3 is TGTGCCAGCAGCCAACGGAACGGACTAGCGGGAGTCGAGCAGTACTTC. The whole variable domain, remainder taken from reference TRBV16 and TRBJ2-7, is GEEVAQTPKHLVRGEGQKAKLYCAPIKGHSYVFWYQQVLKNEFKFLISFQNENVFDETGMPKERFSAKCLPNSPCSLEIQATKLEDSAVYFCASSQRNGLAGVEQYFGPGTRLTVT.

This clonotype came up a few times. The V gene is TRBV10-3, the J gene TRBJ2-4; a weak D match, TRBD1 (5 bases). CDR1 and CDR2 (germline): ENHRY, SYGVKD. This CDR3 is 14 amino acids long. Trimming took off 10 bases at V and 0 bases at J, with 13 bases between the two ends. CDR3 in DNA: TGTGCCACCAGGGCGGAATTAGCCAAAAACATTCAGTACTTC. As protein: CATRAELAKNIQYF.

The V and J genes are TRBV24-1 and TRBJ2-1, with 7 nucleotides matching TRBD1. In germline, CDR1 is KGHDR, CDR2 SFDVKD. The trim removed 4 bases at V and 1 base at J, leaving 6 bases unmatched. There are 16 residues in the CDR3. The CDR3 coding sequence is TGTGCCACCAGTGAACCTACAGGGGAGTCCTACAATGAGCAGTTCTTC. Its protein is CATSEPTGESYNEQFF.

This clonotype was counted many times. The chain links TRBV12-3 or TRBV12-4 to TRBJ2-3; TRBD2 matches at 7 bases. There are 12 residues in the CDR3. V dropped 6 bases and J dropped 4; count of bases not matched to a gene: 1. The CDR3 DNA is TGTGCCAGCAGCCGGGGGGCAGATACGCAGTATTTT. Its protein product is CASSRGADTQYF.

This clonotype was recorded a few times. The J gene is TRBJ2-5, the V gene TRBV5-1; D ambiguous. Trimming cost V 0 bases and J 2 bases, with 11 bases left between them. Germline V gives CDR1 SGHRS, CDR2 YFSETQ. The CDR3 has 15 residues. The CDR3 spells CASSLDIGAQETQYF. The CDR3 DNA is TGCGCCAGCAGCTTGGATATCGGAGCGCAAGAGACCCAGTACTTC.

This clonotype was counted between two and nine times. CDR3 DNA sequence: TGTGCCAGCAGCTTCTACGTCCCCTACGAGCAGTACTTC. This gives the protein CASSFYVPYEQYF. The chain links TRBV7-2 to TRBJ2-7; D is unresolved. The germline V gene encodes CDR1 SGHTA and CDR2 FQGNSA. The CDR3 has 13 amino acids. Deletions cut 3 bases from V and 2 bases from J, with 8 bases between.

The rearrangement links TRBV28 to TRBJ2-1; TRBD2 matches 7 bases. Germline values: CDR1 MDHEN, CDR2 SYDVKM. The CDR3 extends over 14 amino acids. The junction had 6 bases not matched to a gene; V was cut back by 1 base and J by 9 bases. The CDR3 reads CASSLSPERGEQFF. Written as DNA, the CDR3 is TGTGCCAGCAGTTTATCCCCTGAGCGGGGTGAGCAGTTCTTC.

The CDR3: CASSNRIPFYGYTF. CDR3 DNA sequence: TGTGCCAGCAGTAACAGGATTCCTTTCTATGGCTACACCTTC. The chain has TRBV28 and TRBJ1-2, with a tentative D call TRBD1 (5 bases). With 5 bases removed from V and 4 bases from J, the gap between germline ends came to 14 bases. Germline V gene sequence: CDR1 MDHEN, CDR2 SYDVKM. There are 14 residues in the CDR3.

This clonotype has only a few counts. This chain connects TRBV20-1 to TRBJ2-7; 8 bases map to TRBD1. Germline V lookup: CDR1 DFQATT, CDR2 SNEGSKA (reference sequence). This CDR3 comprises 13 residues. Trimming removed 3 bases from V and 6 bases from J; junction bases left unmatched: 7. CDR3 bases: TGCAGTGCTAGCCAGGACAGGGTGCGCGAGCAGTACTTC. This gives the protein CSASQDRVREQYF.